Presented here are 9 T cell receptor beta chains from one specimen sequenced in a study of glioma-infiltrating T cells after dendritic cell vaccination. The protocol was immunoSEQ multiplex PCR, while the TCRdb copy is restricted to in-frame clones and leaves out a portion. The sample includes roughly 100,000 clones, roughly 79% of them seen just once. The specimen was blood, collected before dendritic cell vaccination. The receptor source for this set is a human donor with glioblastoma.

This clone was seen just once. Germline is not matched at one junction end, which may reflect a read error. This chain connects TRBV7-7 to TRBJ2-3; 8 bases map to TRBD1. Germline values: CDR1 SSHAT, CDR2 FNYEAQ (reference sequence). CDR3 length: 15 amino acids. The DNA of the CDR3 is TGTGCTAGCAGCGCCCGACAGGGGTTGACAGATACGCAGTATTTT. This translates into CASSARQGLTDTQYF.

The chain has TRBV6-5 and TRBJ2-2, with TRBD1 matching 9 bases. The CDR3 loop spans 14 amino acids. Germline-derived CDR1 and CDR2 are MNHEY and SVGAGI. The junction had 2 bases not matched to a gene; V was cut back by 8 bases and J by 1 base. Here the CDR3 reads CASWDRENTGELFF. DNA for the CDR3: TGTGCCAGCTGGGACAGGGAGAACACCGGGGAGCTGTTTTTT.

The chain joins TRBV30 to TRBJ1-1; D gene uncertain. There are 12 residues in the CDR3. The V end lost 0 bases, the J end lost 11 bases, and 13 bases lay between the germline ends. Germline CDR1 GTSNPN, CDR2 SVGIG (reference sequence). CDR3 amino acids: CAWSVSYWEAFF. The DNA for the CDR3 is TGTGCCTGGAGTGTAAGTTACTGGGAGGCTTTCTTT.

The chain uses TRBV7-9 and TRBJ1-2; D might be TRBD1 (5 bases). Germline V gene data show CDR1 as SEHNR and CDR2 as FQNEAQ (reference sequence). The CDR3 extends over 14 amino acids. The ends were cut back, 0 bases at V and 6 bases at J, with 11 bases in the middle. The CDR3 DNA reads as TGTGCCAGCAGCTTAGCATCAGGGTGGGATGGCTACACCTTC. This translates into CASSLASGWDGYTF.

The chain has TRBV6-1 and TRBJ1-5; D not resolved. CDR3 length equals 14 residues. The germline V and J ends were trimmed by 5 bases and 5 bases, with 13 bases remaining between them. The germline V gene has CDR1 MNHNS and CDR2 SASEGT. DNA of the CDR3: TGTGCCAGCAGTAAGACGGGGTTCGATCAGCCCCAGCATTTT. This codes for CASSKTGFDQPQHF.

This clone was seen only once. This chain uses TRBV6-1 with TRBJ1-1; 7 bases are a match to TRBD1. The germline V gene has CDR1 MNHNS and CDR2 SASEGT. The V gene end was trimmed by 3 bases and the J gene end by 1 base; junction bases not matched to a gene: 2. The CDR3 contains 14 residues. The CDR3 sequence is CASSDRGANTEAFF. In DNA, the CDR3 is TGTGCCAGCAGTGACAGGGGGGCGAACACTGAAGCTTTCTTT.

The chain links TRBV21-1 to TRBJ2-7; whether TRBD2, the table's D call, matches the DNA was not checked. TRBV21-1 is an annotated pseudogene. The CDR3 runs to 16 residues. In DNA form, the CDR3 reads TGTGCCACCCTCACCGGGACTAGTCCCCGCTCCTACGAGCAGTACTTC. Its protein is CATLTGTSPRSYEQYF.

The V call is TRBV18, the J call TRBJ2-2; the D gene is possibly TRBD2 (5 bases). Per the germline V gene, CDR1 is KGHSH and CDR2 is LQKENI. Deletions cut 2 bases from V and 5 bases from J, with 12 bases between. The CDR3 extends over 15 amino acids. The DNA of the CDR3 is TGTGCCAGCTCACCATTTCAGGACTCGACCGGGGAGCTGTTTTTT. It codes for CASSPFQDSTGELFF.

CDR3 sequence: CAWSVRGGGAREQFF. The CDR3 DNA reads as TGTGCCTGGAGTGTCAGGGGCGGGGGGGCGCGGGAGCAGTTCTTC. This rearrangement joins TRBV30 to TRBJ2-1, with TRBD2 matching over 9 bases. The V and J ends lost 0 bases and 10 bases, in that order; junction bases with no gene match: 10. The CDR3 covers 15 residues. Germline CDR1 and CDR2: GTSNPN and SVGIG (reference sequence).